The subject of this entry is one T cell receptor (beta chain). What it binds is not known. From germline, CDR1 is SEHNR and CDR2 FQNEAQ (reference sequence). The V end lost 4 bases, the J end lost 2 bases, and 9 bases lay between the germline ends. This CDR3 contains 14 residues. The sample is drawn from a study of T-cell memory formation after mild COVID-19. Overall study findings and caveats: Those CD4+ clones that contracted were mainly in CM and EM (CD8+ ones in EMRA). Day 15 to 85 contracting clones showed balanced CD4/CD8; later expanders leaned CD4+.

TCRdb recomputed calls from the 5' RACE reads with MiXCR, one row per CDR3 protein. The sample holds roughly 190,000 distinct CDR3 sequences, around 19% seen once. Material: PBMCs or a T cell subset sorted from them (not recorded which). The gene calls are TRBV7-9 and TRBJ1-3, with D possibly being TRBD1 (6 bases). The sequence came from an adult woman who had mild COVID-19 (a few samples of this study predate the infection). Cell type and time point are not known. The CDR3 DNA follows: TGTGCCAGCAGCTCATACAGGGCTGGAAACACCATATATTTT. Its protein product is CASSSYRAGNTIYF. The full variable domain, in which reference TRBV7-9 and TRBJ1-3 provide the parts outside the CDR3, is DTGVSQNPRHKITKRGQNVTFRCDPISEHNRLYWYRQTLGQGPEFLTYFQNEAQLEKSRLLSDRFSAERPKGSFSTLEIQRTEQGDSAMYLCASSSYRAGNTIYFGEGSWLTVV.